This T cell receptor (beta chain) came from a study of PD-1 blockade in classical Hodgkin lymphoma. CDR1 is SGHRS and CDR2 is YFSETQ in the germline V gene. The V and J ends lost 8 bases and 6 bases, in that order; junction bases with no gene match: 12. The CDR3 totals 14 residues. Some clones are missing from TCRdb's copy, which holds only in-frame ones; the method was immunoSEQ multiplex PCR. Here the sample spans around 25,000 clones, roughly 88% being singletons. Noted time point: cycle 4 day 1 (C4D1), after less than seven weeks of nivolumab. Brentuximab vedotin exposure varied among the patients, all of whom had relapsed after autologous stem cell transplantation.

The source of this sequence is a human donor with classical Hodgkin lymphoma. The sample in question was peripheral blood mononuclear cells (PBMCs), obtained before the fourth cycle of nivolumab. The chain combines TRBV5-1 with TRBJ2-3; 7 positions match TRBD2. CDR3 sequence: CASRLGSAGDTQYF. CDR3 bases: TGCGCCAGTCGACTAGGATCAGCGGGGGATACGCAGTATTTT.